Detailed here is one T cell receptor beta chain. This record comes from a study of cytomegalovirus exposure and HLA in healthy donors. It was with 60 Vbeta and 13 Jbeta primers that the PCR ran. Sequenced by immunoSEQ multiplex PCR; TCRdb stores in-frame clones only, minus some. Counted here are some 160,000 clones, approximately 78% occurring once; the ten biggest clones make up around 3.1%. Germline V CDR1 and CDR2: MGHRA, YSYEKL. The CDR3 is 14 residues long. Deletions cut 0 bases from V and 6 bases from J, with 11 bases between. The origin of this receptor is a woman between 40 and 50 years old in good health and CMV-seronegative. The gene calls are TRBV4-1 and TRBJ2-5; D is uncertain. Sequenced: PBMCs. The CDR3 loop reads CASSQEWARKTQYF. The CDR3 nucleotides are TGCGCCAGCAGCCAAGAGTGGGCAAGGAAGACCCAGTACTTC.